Below are 21 T cell receptor beta chains sequenced from a single sample in a study of early T cells in non-severe SARS-CoV-2 infection. From the 5' RACE reads, TCRdb called clonotypes with MiXCR, one entry per CDR3 protein. The profile shows approximately 76,000 distinct CDR3 sequences, 11% of them singletons. Sequencing was done on a sample of whole blood. The receptors were gathered from an adult who was a healthcare worker with PCR-confirmed SARS-CoV-2 infection or an uninfected control (not recorded which).

The chain is built from TRBV5-4 and TRBJ2-7; 9 bases match TRBD1. This CDR3 is 13 amino acids long. Germline values: CDR1 SGHNT, CDR2 YYREEE (reference sequence). V lost 4 bases and J lost 6; bases outside the gene matches: 5. CDR3 protein: CASSRDRAGEQYF. CDR3 DNA sequence: TGTGCCAGCAGCCGGGACAGGGCAGGCGAGCAGTACTTC.

This clonotype was recorded at least ten times. The rearrangement uses TRBV20-1 and TRBJ2-2; D gene uncertain. The length of the CDR3 is 14 residues. Germline loops: CDR1 DFQATT, CDR2 SNEGSKA (reference sequence). Here the CDR3 DNA reads TGCAGCTTTGGGTCTCCTCTGGGCACCGGGGAGCTGTTTTTT. It encodes CSFGSPLGTGELFF.

At least ten counts were recorded for this clonotype. This sequence joins TRBV3-1 and TRBJ1-2, with D hard to call. Germline V lookup: CDR1 LGHDT, CDR2 YNNKEL (reference sequence). V was trimmed by 0 bases and J by 6 bases, leaving 14 bases between them. The length of the CDR3 is 15 residues. In nucleotides, the CDR3 is TGTGCCAGCAGCCAAGATGTGGTAGTGGAAAATGGCTACACCTTC. Its translation is CASSQDVVVENGYTF.

In its sample, this clonotype was seen many times. The V gene is TRBV27, the J gene TRBJ2-6, with a possible D match to TRBD2 (6 bases). The V gene's germline CDR1 is MNHEY and CDR2 SMNVEV (reference sequence). Trimming removed 3 bases at V and 0 bases at J, with 6 bases between. This CDR3 is 15 amino acids long. CDR3 DNA: TGTGCCAGCAGTTTTAGCGGCTCTGGGGCCAACGTCCTGACTTTC. This sequence encodes CASSFSGSGANVLTF.

The chain recombines TRBV19 with TRBJ2-7; D unclear. There are 13 residues in the CDR3. Trimming stripped 0 bases from V and 2 bases from J, with 5 bases between. Germline assignment: CDR1 LNHDA and CDR2 SQIVND (reference sequence). In DNA, the CDR3 is TGTGCCAGTAGTATAGATCACACCTACGAGCAGTACTTC. As protein: CASSIDHTYEQYF.

The CDR3 nucleotides read TGTGCCAGCAGCTTAGGAGTTCATCAGCCCCAGCATTTT. It is translated as CASSLGVHQPQHF. The genes are TRBV7-8 and TRBJ1-5; D uncertain. Trimming took off 1 base at V and 5 bases at J, with 6 bases between the two ends. The CDR3 covers 13 residues. The germline V gene encodes CDR1 SGHVS and CDR2 FQNEAQ.

Concerning this clonotype itself: Since no conserved phenylalanine or tryptophan closes the CDR3, a read error is the likely cause. The J gene is TRBJ1-2, the V gene TRBV12-3 or TRBV12-4; no definite D call. The CDR3 length is 12 residues. V gave up 0 bases and J gave up 8 bases, with 7 bases separating them. In DNA form, the CDR3 reads TGTGCCAGCAGTTTAGCGAGGAAAGGCTACACCTTG. Its translation: CASSLARKGYTL.

The CDR3 protein is CARGGLSTGELFF. CDR3 bases: TGTGCCAGGGGGGGGCTGAGCACCGGGGAGCTGTTTTTT. The chain employs TRBV7-9 and TRBJ2-2, with D maybe TRBD2 (7 bases). Germline V CDR1 and CDR2: SEHNR, FQNEAQ (reference sequence). Trimming took off 9 bases at V and 4 bases at J, with 12 bases between the two ends. The CDR3 runs to 13 residues.

There are a few counts of this clonotype. The CDR3 nucleotides are TGTGCCAGCAGTCTCGGAGGCTCACCGAACACTGAAGCTTTCTTT. This encodes CASSLGGSPNTEAFF. The gene calls are TRBV6-2 or TRBV6-3 and TRBJ1-1; D unclear. Germline lookup yields CDR1 MNHEY and CDR2 SVGEGT. This CDR3 has 15 amino acids. V was clipped by 5 bases and J by 1 base, with 14 bases between them.

This clonotype was counted many times. V usage is TRBV7-2 and J usage is TRBJ2-5; 7 bases align to TRBD1. CDR3 size: 15 residues. Germline V lookup: CDR1 SGHTA, CDR2 FQGNSA. J was trimmed by 2 bases and V by 5 bases; bases with no gene match: 8. This chain's CDR3 is CASSDWDREQETQYF. The CDR3 DNA reads as TGTGCCAGCAGCGATTGGGACAGAGAGCAAGAGACCCAGTACTTC.

In its sample, this clonotype was seen a few times. The chain has TRBV29-1 and TRBJ2-3; TRBD2 agrees at 10 bases. The CDR3 consists of 14 residues. V was pared by 8 bases and J by 4 bases, with 9 bases of the junction left unmatched. CDR1 SQVTM and CDR2 ANQGSEA come from the germline V gene. The DNA of the CDR3 is TGCAGCTCCTCGGGGAGCGGGGGGGCAGATACGCAGTATTTT. This encodes CSSSGSGGADTQYF.

This clonotype was recorded at least ten times. The chain joins TRBV7-2 to TRBJ2-7; the D gene could be TRBD1 or TRBD2 (5 bases each). Trimming pared 5 bases from V and 7 bases from J, leaving 15 bases between. The germline V gene encodes CDR1 SGHTA and CDR2 FQGNSA. This CDR3 is 13 amino acids long. The CDR3 sequence is CASSIDGAREQYF. The CDR3 region has the DNA TGTGCCAGCAGCATCGACGGGGCGAGGGAGCAGTACTTC.

V is TRBV6-2 or TRBV6-3 and J is TRBJ1-2; D is unclear. CDR1 and CDR2 from the germline V gene are MNHEY and SVGEGT. This CDR3 has 14 amino acids. V shed 5 bases and J shed 4 bases, with 14 bases lying between them. CDR3 DNA: TGTGCCAGCAGTGACGGTCCACGGGTCTATGGCTACACCTTC. It translates to CASSDGPRVYGYTF.

This chain links TRBV3-1 with TRBJ2-3, with D possibly matching TRBD1 (5 bases). CDR1 is LGHDT and CDR2 is YNNKEL in the germline V gene (reference sequence). The CDR3 extends over 15 amino acids. V was clipped by 4 bases and J by 2 bases, with 13 bases between them. The chain's CDR3 is CASSPTGYHTDTQYF. CDR3 bases: TGTGCCAGCAGCCCCACAGGATATCACACAGATACGCAGTATTTT.

V is TRBV5-1 and J is TRBJ2-1; TRBD1 matches 7 bases. The CDR3 runs 15 residues. Trimming at V came to 4 bases and at J to 6 bases, leaving 10 bases not matched to a gene. Germline-derived CDR1 and CDR2 are SGHRS and YFSETQ. The CDR3 is CASSVGDRDGNEQFF. The CDR3 DNA follows: TGCGCCAGCAGCGTGGGTGACAGGGACGGCAATGAGCAGTTCTTC.

V and J are TRBV6-6 and TRBJ1-2, with a tentative D call TRBD1 (6 bases). The germline V gene has CDR1 MNHNY and CDR2 SVGAGI (reference sequence). This CDR3 contains 14 residues. The germline V and J ends were trimmed by 2 bases and 8 bases, with 15 bases remaining between them. CDR3 in amino acids: CASSYIRAGEGYTF. The CDR3 DNA follows: TGTGCCAGCAGTTACATTAGGGCAGGGGAAGGCTACACCTTC.

A few counts support this clonotype. The chain is built from TRBV12-3 or TRBV12-4 and TRBJ2-7; 8 bases agree with TRBD1. The CDR3 extends over 15 amino acids. V was pared by 1 base and J by 6 bases, with 8 bases of the junction left unmatched. DNA for the CDR3: TGTGCCAGCAGTTTAGGGCGACAGGGGTTCGGCGAGCAGTACTTC. Translating gives CASSLGRQGFGEQYF.

This clonotype was seen only a few times. The V call is TRBV7-6, the J call TRBJ2-1, with 8 bases fitting TRBD1. Unmatched junction bases numbered 5, after V lost 4 bases and J lost 9 bases. In germline, CDR1 is SGHVS, CDR2 FNYEAQ. There are 13 residues in the CDR3. The CDR3 DNA follows: TGTGCCAGCAGCTCAGGACAGGGCGGTGAGCAGTTCTTC. Residues: CASSSGQGGEQFF.

This clonotype was observed at least ten times. This chain uses TRBV13 with TRBJ1-1; D is uncertain. Trimming removed 3 bases from V and 7 bases from J, with 3 bases in between. This CDR3 has 10 residues. Germline V lookup: CDR1 PRHDT, CDR2 FYEKMQ (reference sequence). The CDR3, as DNA: TGTGCCAGCAGCTTTAATGAAGCTTTCTTT. Translated, it gives CASSFNEAFF.

This clonotype was picked up a small number of times. The chain couples TRBV14 to TRBJ2-1, with a tentative D call TRBD2 (5 bases). V lost 4 bases to trimming and J lost 4 bases, with 17 bases between them. The CDR3 covers 16 residues. CDR1 is SGHDN and CDR2 is FVKESK in the germline V gene. This CDR3 reads CASSRPGNLVYNEQFF. Written as DNA, the CDR3 is TGTGCCAGCAGCCGGCCGGGAAATCTCGTTTACAATGAGCAGTTCTTC.

The rearrangement links TRBV12-3 or TRBV12-4 to TRBJ1-5; D gene ambiguous. V was pared by 1 base and J by 2 bases, with 9 bases between. The CDR3 spans 15 residues. CDR3 sequence (DNA): TGTGCCAGCAGTTTAGTGGGTCTCGGCAATCAGCCCCAGCATTTT. Translation gives CASSLVGLGNQPQHF.